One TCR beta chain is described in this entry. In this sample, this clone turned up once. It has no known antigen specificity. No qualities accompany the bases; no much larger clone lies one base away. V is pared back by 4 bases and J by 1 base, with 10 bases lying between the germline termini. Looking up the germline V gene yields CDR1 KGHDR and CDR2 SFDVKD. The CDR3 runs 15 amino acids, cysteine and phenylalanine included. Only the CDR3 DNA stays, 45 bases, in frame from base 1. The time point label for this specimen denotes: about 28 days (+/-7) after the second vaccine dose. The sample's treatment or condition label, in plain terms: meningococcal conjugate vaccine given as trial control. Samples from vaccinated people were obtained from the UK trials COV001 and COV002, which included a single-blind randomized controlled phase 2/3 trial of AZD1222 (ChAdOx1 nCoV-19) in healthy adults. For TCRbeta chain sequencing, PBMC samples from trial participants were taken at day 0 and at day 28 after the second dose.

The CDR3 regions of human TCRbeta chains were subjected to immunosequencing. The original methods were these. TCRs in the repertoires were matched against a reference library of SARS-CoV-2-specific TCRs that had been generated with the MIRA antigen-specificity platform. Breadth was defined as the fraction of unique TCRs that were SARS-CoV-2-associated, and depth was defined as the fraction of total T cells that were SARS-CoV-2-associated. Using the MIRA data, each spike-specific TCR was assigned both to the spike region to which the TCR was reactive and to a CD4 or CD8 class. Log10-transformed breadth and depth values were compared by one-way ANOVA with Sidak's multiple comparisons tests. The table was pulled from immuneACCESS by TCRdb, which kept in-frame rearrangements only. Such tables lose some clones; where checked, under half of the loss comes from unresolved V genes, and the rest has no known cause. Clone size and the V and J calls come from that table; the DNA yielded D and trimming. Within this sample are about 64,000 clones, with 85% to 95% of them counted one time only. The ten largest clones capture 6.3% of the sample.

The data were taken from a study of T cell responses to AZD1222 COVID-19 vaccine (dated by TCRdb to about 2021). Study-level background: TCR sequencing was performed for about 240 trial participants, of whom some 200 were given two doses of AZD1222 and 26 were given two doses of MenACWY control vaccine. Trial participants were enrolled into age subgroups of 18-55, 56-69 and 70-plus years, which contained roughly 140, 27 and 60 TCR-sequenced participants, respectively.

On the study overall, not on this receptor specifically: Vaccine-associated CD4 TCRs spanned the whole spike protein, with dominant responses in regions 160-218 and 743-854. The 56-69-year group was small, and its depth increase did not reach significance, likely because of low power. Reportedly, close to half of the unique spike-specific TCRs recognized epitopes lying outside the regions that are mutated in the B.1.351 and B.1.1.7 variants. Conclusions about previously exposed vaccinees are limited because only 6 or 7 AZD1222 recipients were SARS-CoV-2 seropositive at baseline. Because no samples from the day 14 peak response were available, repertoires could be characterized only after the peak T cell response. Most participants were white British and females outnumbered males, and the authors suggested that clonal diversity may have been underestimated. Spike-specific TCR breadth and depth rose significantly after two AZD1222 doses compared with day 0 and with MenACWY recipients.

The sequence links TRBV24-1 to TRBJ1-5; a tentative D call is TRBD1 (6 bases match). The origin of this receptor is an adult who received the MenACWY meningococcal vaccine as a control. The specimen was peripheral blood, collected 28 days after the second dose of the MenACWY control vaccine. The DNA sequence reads TGTGCCACCAGTGACCCCGGACAGAGCAATCAGCCCCAGCATTTT. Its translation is CATSDPGQSNQPQHF.